These 23 T cell receptor beta chains were sequenced from one sample in a study of pediatric ulcerative colitis. TCRdb's table, derived via immunoSEQ multiplex PCR, lists solely in-frame clones and lacks some. The data contain more than 50,000 clones, around four fifths of them singletons. The sequencing sample was made of blood. The receptor source for this set is a boy aged 10-17 years with moderate ulcerative colitis.

The CDR3 sequence is CSVEDNRGARVETQYF. CDR3 DNA sequence: TGCAGCGTTGAAGACAACCGGGGGGCGAGGGTAGAGACCCAGTACTTC. This chain joins TRBV29-1 and TRBJ2-5, with D possibly matching TRBD2 (7 bases). The CDR3 sequence is 16 residues long. The V end lost 0 bases, the J end lost 4 bases, and 18 bases lay between the germline ends. The V gene's germline CDR1 is SQVTM and CDR2 ANQGSEA.

This clone appeared a few times. The gene calls are TRBV6-5 and TRBJ2-7; TRBD1 is a possible D gene (6 bases). Deletions cut 6 bases from V and 2 bases from J, with 8 bases between. Germline V gene sequence: CDR1 MNHEY, CDR2 SVGAGI. The CDR3 loop spans 12 amino acids. CDR3 coding DNA: TGTGCCAGCAGGGGACAAGCCTACGAGCAGTACTTC. It is translated as CASRGQAYEQYF.

The chain uses TRBV4-2 and TRBJ2-3, with D perhaps TRBD2 (7 bases). Trimming took off 4 bases at V and 2 bases at J, with 13 bases between the two ends. Germline values: CDR1 LGHNA, CDR2 YNFKEQ. This CDR3 has 15 residues. CDR3 amino acids: CASSLAGASTDTQYF. CDR3 in DNA: TGTGCCAGCAGCCTTGCGGGGGCCTCCACAGATACGCAGTATTTT.

In this sample, this clone turned up once. V gene TRBV7-9 combines with J gene TRBJ1-2; 7 positions match TRBD1. CDR3 length: 13 amino acids. V was pared by 5 bases and J by 8 bases, with 8 bases of the junction left unmatched. CDR1 and CDR2 (germline): SEHNR, FQNEAQ (reference sequence). Here the CDR3 DNA reads TGTGCCAGCAGCCCTCAGGGGGGGTACGGCTACACCTTC. Its translation: CASSPQGGYGYTF.

V gene TRBV12-5 combines with J gene TRBJ2-2; perhaps TRBD2 as D (7 bases). The CDR3 is 17 amino acids. Germline CDR1 LGHNT, CDR2 FRNRAP. With 3 bases removed from V and 4 bases from J, the gap between germline ends came to 18 bases. The CDR3 sequence is CASGLIGGALVTGELFF. The CDR3 region has the DNA TGTGCTAGTGGTTTAATAGGGGGGGCCCTGGTCACCGGGGAGCTGTTTTTT.

The chain employs TRBV10-3 and TRBJ1-2; 7 bases agree with TRBD1. The CDR3 sequence is 15 residues long. Germline assignment: CDR1 ENHRY and CDR2 SYGVKD. V lost 0 bases and J lost 4; bases outside the gene matches: 5. CDR3: CAISESIAGGYGYTF. The CDR3 coding sequence is TGTGCCATCAGTGAGTCGATTGCAGGGGGCTATGGCTACACCTTC.

This chain connects TRBV27 to TRBJ1-1; TRBD1 agrees at 8 bases. Germline CDR1 MNHEY, CDR2 SMNVEV (reference sequence). The CDR3 has 16 residues. The trim removed 3 bases at V and 4 bases at J, leaving 10 bases unmatched. CDR3 sequence reads: CASSLAGGAWVTEAFF. CDR3 nucleotides: TGTGCCAGCAGTTTGGCAGGGGGCGCTTGGGTCACTGAAGCTTTCTTT.

V gene TRBV7-2 combines with J gene TRBJ2-3; D is ambiguous. Per the germline V gene, CDR1 is SGHTA and CDR2 is FQGNSA. Between the trimmed V and J ends, which lost 5 bases and 2 bases, there was a span of 5 bases. This CDR3 region has 12 residues. The CDR3 here is CASSTDTDTQYF. Written as DNA, the CDR3 is TGTGCCAGCAGCACCGACACAGATACGCAGTATTTT.

V gene TRBV9 combines with J gene TRBJ1-4; D is ambiguous. Germline CDR1 SGDLS, CDR2 YYNGEE. The V and J ends lost 0 bases and 4 bases respectively, with 7 bases between them. The CDR3 sequence is 14 residues long. The CDR3 loop is CASSVGQINEKLFF. The DNA for the CDR3 is TGTGCCAGCAGCGTAGGTCAGATTAATGAAAAACTGTTTTTT.

This chain links TRBV7-9 with TRBJ2-3; D not certain. From germline, CDR1 is SEHNR and CDR2 FQNEAQ (reference sequence). CDR3 length equals 15 residues. The germline V and J ends were trimmed by 4 bases and 0 bases, with 11 bases remaining between them. This chain's CDR3 is CASSSPYPSTDTQYF. DNA for the CDR3: TGTGCCAGCAGCTCACCATATCCTAGCACAGATACGCAGTATTTT.

The V call is TRBV25-1, the J call TRBJ1-2; D is unresolved. This CDR3 contains 11 residues. Trimming pared 3 bases from V and 5 bases from J, leaving 4 bases between. The V gene's germline CDR1 is MGHDK and CDR2 SYGVNS. CDR3 sequence: CASSDGYGYTF. The CDR3 region has the DNA TGTGCCAGCAGTGATGGGTATGGCTACACCTTC.

The rearrangement links TRBV7-2 to TRBJ2-3; D not certain. This CDR3 is built from 16 residues. V was trimmed by 6 bases and J by 0 bases, leaving 16 bases between them. Germline lookup yields CDR1 SGHTA and CDR2 FQGNSA. The CDR3: CASRFYSASSTDTQYF. Here the CDR3 DNA reads TGTGCCAGCAGGTTTTACTCAGCCTCTAGCACAGATACGCAGTATTTT. The entire variable domain, with the rest obtained from reference TRBV7-2 and TRBJ2-3, is as follows: GAGVSQSPSNKVTEKGKDVELRCDPISGHTALYWYRQSLGQGLEFLIYFQGNSAPDKSGLPSDRFSAERTGGSVSTLTIQRTQQEDSAVYLCASRFYSASSTDTQYFGPGTRLTVL.

The chain carries TRBV10-3 and TRBJ2-3; weak D call: TRBD1 (6 bases). Per germline, CDR1 ENHRY and CDR2 SYGVKD. V gave up 6 bases and J gave up 1 base, with 14 bases separating them. CDR3 length: 15 amino acids. The CDR3 bases are TGTGCCATCAGGCGAGGGCAGGGGCGCACAGATACGCAGTATTTT. Translated, it gives CAIRRGQGRTDTQYF.

This chain connects TRBV2 to TRBJ2-7; D not resolved. The CDR3 is 14 amino acids. Trimming cost V 1 base and J 4 bases, with 11 bases left between them. Germline V CDR1 and CDR2: SNHLY, FYNNEI. CDR3 in DNA: TGTGCCAGCAGTGAAGTACAACTGATTTACGAGCAGTACTTC. It yields the protein CASSEVQLIYEQYF.

This chain joins TRBV5-4 and TRBJ2-2, with 10 bases fitting TRBD2. This CDR3 contains 16 residues. J gave up 2 bases and V 5 bases, and 6 bases lay outside the gene matches. Germline loops: CDR1 SGHNT, CDR2 YYREEE (reference sequence). The CDR3 DNA sequence: TGTGCCAGCAGACCGAGCGGGAGGGGAAACACCGGGGAGCTGTTTTTT. Protein product: CASRPSGRGNTGELFF.

V is TRBV2 and J is TRBJ2-5; perhaps TRBD1 as D (6 bases). The length of the CDR3 is 14 residues. Germline V gives CDR1 SNHLY, CDR2 FYNNEI. The V and J ends lost 4 bases and 5 bases respectively, with 14 bases between them. CDR3 loop: CASSGLGGIETQYF. The DNA for the CDR3 is TGTGCCAGCAGTGGTTTAGGGGGAATTGAGACCCAGTACTTC.

The chain uses TRBV5-6 and TRBJ2-1, with 10 bases aligning to TRBD1. V was pared by 6 bases and J by 8 bases, with 5 bases of the junction left unmatched. Germline V gene data show CDR1 as SGHDT and CDR2 as YYEEEE. This CDR3 spans 13 amino acids. CDR3 in DNA: TGTGCCAGCACCCGGACAGGGGGGGATGAGCAGTTCTTC. Amino acids: CASTRTGGDEQFF.

The chain recombines TRBV7-7 with TRBJ2-5, with no clear D. This CDR3 is built from 15 residues. Trimming shortened V by 4 bases and J by 1 base, and 13 bases separated the two germline ends. Germline CDR1 reads SSHAT; CDR2 reads FNYEAQ (reference sequence). In nucleotides, the CDR3 is TGTGCCAGCAGCTCTTTGACCGAGACCCAAGAGACCCAGTACTTC. Translated: CASSSLTETQETQYF.

The chain uses TRBV7-9 and TRBJ2-3, with TRBD2 matching over 7 bases. V shed 1 base, J shed 6 bases, and the junction held 4 bases outside the gene matches. The CDR3 has 14 amino acids. Germline V CDR1 and CDR2: SEHNR, FQNEAQ (reference sequence). The CDR3 spells CASSLGSGLDTQYF. For the CDR3, the DNA is TGTGCCAGCAGCTTAGGTAGCGGGCTCGATACGCAGTATTTT.

This sequence joins TRBV27 and TRBJ1-5; 7 bases map to TRBD1. Germline V lookup: CDR1 MNHEY, CDR2 SMNVEV (reference sequence). This CDR3 contains 14 residues. V shed 4 bases and J 4 bases; nucleotides not matched to a gene: 4. This CDR3 reads CASSSGQRNQPQHF. CDR3 nucleotide sequence: TGTGCCAGCAGTTCGGGACAGCGGAATCAGCCCCAGCATTTT.

This chain joins TRBV5-6 and TRBJ2-2, with 11 nucleotides matching TRBD2. This CDR3 is built from 17 residues. Unmatched junction bases numbered 11, after V lost 6 bases and J lost 4 bases. Germline assignment: CDR1 SGHDT and CDR2 YYEEEE. The CDR3 sequence: CASTLFSGRGRTGELFF. The DNA for the CDR3 is TGTGCCAGCACCTTATTTAGCGGGAGGGGCCGCACCGGGGAGCTGTTTTTT.

CDR3 bases: TGTGCCAGCAGCCCCGTTTGGGACAGCGGTGAAAAACTGTTTTTT. Encoded protein: CASSPVWDSGEKLFF. This chain uses TRBV7-9 with TRBJ1-4, with 7 bases that match TRBD1. This CDR3 has 15 residues. Germline loops: CDR1 SEHNR, CDR2 FQNEAQ (reference sequence). The junction had 10 bases not matched to a gene; V was cut back by 5 bases and J by 7 bases.

This clone was detected a few times. The chain links TRBV15 to TRBJ1-1; a possible D gene is TRBD1 (5 bases). This CDR3 region has 13 residues. Germline V gives CDR1 LNHNV, CDR2 YYDKDF (reference sequence). V lost 5 bases to trimming and J lost 5 bases, with 12 bases between them. The CDR3 loop reads CATSAGEDTEAFF. DNA for the CDR3: TGTGCCACCAGCGCGGGGGAAGATACTGAAGCTTTCTTT.